This is a list of T cell receptor beta chains from one sample in a study of cytomegalovirus exposure and HLA in healthy donors. Data came from immunoSEQ multiplex PCR; TCRdb stores just in-frame clones and leaves some out. The profile shows about 98,000 clones, about 83% of them singletons. Sequences were obtained from PBMCs. The receptor set was obtained from a female donor in good health and CMV-seropositive. CDR3s include the opening cysteine and the closing phenylalanine or tryptophan. A D gene is named only where the DNA matches it firmly. A row's size may be missing; if present it is once, few, many or a size class.

D	size	V	J	length	DNA	CDR3
TRBD2	.	TRBV6-6	TRBJ2-1	15	TGTGCCAGCAGTTCAGGACTAGCGGGAGGAGGTGAGCAGTTCTTC	CASSSGLAGGGEQFF
.	.	TRBV7-9	TRBJ2-2	14	TGTGCCAGCAGAACTACACTAAACACCGGGGAGCTGTTTTTT	CASRTTLNTGELFF
.	.	TRBV27	TRBJ1-1	14	TGTGCCAGCAGTCGGGGACTTACGAACACTGAAGCTTTCTTT	CASSRGLTNTEAFF
.	.	TRBV7-9	TRBJ2-1	16	TGTGCCAGCAGCTTGGAGATAGGGGGAGGGGGCAATGAGCAGTTCTTC	CASSLEIGGGGNEQFF
TRBD2	.	TRBV2	TRBJ2-1	14	TGTGCCAGCAGTGGGGCGGGGGGTTACAATGAGCAGTTCTTC	CASSGAGGYNEQFF
.	.	TRBV2	TRBJ2-7	12	TGTGCCAGCAGGGAGGGAGGCTACGAGCAGTACTTC	CASREGGYEQYF
TRBD1	.	TRBV13	TRBJ2-7	15	TGTGCCAGCAGCGCCCCGACAGGGGGGCATCGGGAGCAGTACTTC	CASSAPTGGHREQYF
TRBD1	.	TRBV7-9	TRBJ1-4	16	TGTGCCAGCAGCTCCCGACAGGGCGCAACTAATGAAAAACTGTTTTTT	CASSSRQGATNEKLFF
TRBD1	few	TRBV19	TRBJ1-5	16	TGTGCCAGTAGTAAGTGGACAGGGGACGGCAATCAGCCCCAGCATTTT	CASSKWTGDGNQPQHF
.	.	TRBV6-1	TRBJ1-2	15	TGTGCCAGCAGTGTGTTCTCGGTCTCTAGCTATGGCTACACCTTC	CASSVFSVSSYGYTF
TRBD2	.	TRBV7-9	TRBJ2-1	17	TGTTCCAGCAGCTTAGGCCCTCCGAGCGGGGGGAGGAATGAGCAGTTCTTC	CSSSLGPPSGGRNEQFF
.	.	TRBV27	TRBJ1-1	17	TGTGCCAGCAGTTTATCGATAGGGACATCTCTGAACACTGAAGCTTTCTTT	CASSLSIGTSLNTEAFF
.	once	TRBV5-4	TRBJ2-7	14	TGTGCCAGCAGCTTGGGACAGCACTCCTACGAGCAGTACTTC	CASSLGQHSYEQYF
TRBD1	.	TRBV5-1	TRBJ2-7	15	TGCGCCAGCAGCTTGGTAAGGGACAGGGGTTTCGAGCAGTACTTC	CASSLVRDRGFEQYF
.	.	TRBV19	TRBJ2-7	12	TGTGCCAGTAGCGGGACTCCCTACGAGCAGTACTTC	CASSGTPYEQYF
.	.	TRBV6-5	TRBJ1-5	15	TGTGCCAGCAGACAAAGGCGGAGGAGCAATCAGCCCCAGCATTTT	CASRQRRRSNQPQHF
.	.	TRBV28	TRBJ1-4	11	TGTGCCAGCAGGGCAAATGAAAAACTGTTTTTT	CASRANEKLFF
TRBD2	.	TRBV4-1	TRBJ2-6	18	TGCGCCAGCAGCCAAGTTTCAATGGCGGGAGCTGGGGCCAACGTCCTGACTTTC	CASSQVSMAGAGANVLTF
TRBD1	.	TRBV5-4	TRBJ2-1	15	TGTGCCAGCAGCGCCGGGACAGGGGTCAACAATGAGCAGTTCTTC	CASSAGTGVNNEQFF
.	.	TRBV5-1	TRBJ2-1	16	TGCGCCAGCAGCTTGGCCCCAGGCGCTCTCTACAATGAGCAGTTCTTC	CASSLAPGALYNEQFF
TRBD2	few	TRBV7-6	TRBJ2-1	16	TGTGCCAGCAGCTTAGCGGGAGGGGCTCAGGCGAGGGAGCAGTTCTTC	CASSLAGGAQAREQFF
TRBD2	.	TRBV28	TRBJ2-7	16	TGTGCCAGCAGTACCGTGAGTAGCGGGATCTCCTACGAGCAGTACTTC	CASSTVSSGISYEQYF
.	.	TRBV2	TRBJ2-1	11	TGTGCCAGCAGGTACAGGGATGAGCAGTTCTTC	CASRYRDEQFF
TRBD1	.	TRBV6-1	TRBJ2-5	14	TGTGCCAGCAGTGAAGCGTGGGACAGACCCACCCAGTACTTC	CASSEAWDRPTQYF
.	.	TRBV5-8	TRBJ2-5	15	TGTGCCAGCAGCTTACCAGGGCCCGGCCAAGAGACCCAGTACTTC	CASSLPGPGQETQYF
.	.	TRBV5-4	TRBJ1-5	15	TGTGCCAGCAGCTCGGGAGGGGTTGGGGGTCAGCCCCAGCATTTT	CASSSGGVGGQPQHF
.	few	TRBV5-1	TRBJ2-7	14	TGCGCCAGCAGTTTGGCGGGACAGATAAACGAGCAGTACTTC	CASSLAGQINEQYF
TRBD2	.	TRBV6-1	TRBJ2-7	13	TGTGCCAGCTCTCGGACTAGTGCGGGCGAGCAGTACTTC	CASSRTSAGEQYF
TRBD1	.	TRBV2	TRBJ2-7	13	TGTGCCAAGTCGGGACAGGTGGGATACGAGCAGTACTTC	CAKSGQVGYEQYF
.	.	TRBV11-2	TRBJ1-1	13	TGTGCCAGCAGCTTAGACAGGAACACTGAAGCTTTCTTT	CASSLDRNTEAFF
.	.	TRBV19	TRBJ2-2	14	TGTGCCAGTAGTTTTCCGGGTTTCACCGGGGAGCTGTTTTTT	CASSFPGFTGELFF
TRBD1	once	TRBV7-2	TRBJ1-5	17	TGTGCCAGCAGCTCACCCCGAGGACAGGATAGCAATCAGCCCCAGCATTTT	CASSSPRGQDSNQPQHF
TRBD1	.	TRBV11-2	TRBJ1-1	14	TGTGCCAGCAGCTTAGAACCAGGGGGCACTGAAGCTTTCTTT	CASSLEPGGTEAFF
.	few	TRBV28	TRBJ1-2	14	TGTGCCACCTCGGCGGGGGGAGCTAACTATGGCTACACCTTC	CATSAGGANYGYTF
TRBD1	.	TRBV5-6	TRBJ1-1	12	TGTGCCAGCAGCACGTACCAGGGGGGAGCTTTCTTT	CASSTYQGGAFF
.	.	TRBV7-3	TRBJ2-1	15	TGTGCCAGCAGCCGACAAAGGACTGGACCCAGTGAGCAGTTCTTC	CASSRQRTGPSEQFF
.	.	TRBV6-5	TRBJ1-2	14	TGTGCCAGCAGCTTGACAGGATTTCACTATGGCTACACCTTC	CASSLTGFHYGYTF
.	.	TRBV30	TRBJ2-7	14	TGTGCCTGGAGTATCGGCAGGGGTAATGGCGAGCAGTACTTC	CAWSIGRGNGEQYF
TRBD2	.	TRBV5-1	TRBJ2-7	16	TGCGCCAGCAGCTTCGGACTAGCGGGAGTCGGCCGGGAGCAGTACTTC	CASSFGLAGVGREQYF
TRBD1	.	TRBV7-8	TRBJ1-5	14	TGTGCCAGCAGCGCCGGACAGGGGAAGTATCCCCAGCATTTT	CASSAGQGKYPQHF
.	.	TRBV21-1	TRBJ1-4	17	TGTGCCAGCAGCATTGGGGGACAGTTTGCAACTAATGAAAAACTGTTTTTT	CASSIGGQFATNEKLFF
TRBD2	.	TRBV5-4	TRBJ2-7	15	TGTGCCAGCAGCTTCGGGACTAGCGGGAGGAGCGAGCAGTACTTC	CASSFGTSGRSEQYF
.	.	TRBV6-5	TRBJ1-5	14	TGTGCCAGCAGTTCCGGGACAAGCAATCAGCCCCAGCATTTT	CASSSGTSNQPQHF
TRBD1	.	TRBV5-1	TRBJ1-4	15	TGCGCCAGCAGCTTGGCTGGGACAGGGGCGGAAAAACTGTTTTTT	CASSLAGTGAEKLFF
TRBD1	once	TRBV27	TRBJ1-2	14	TGTGCCAGCAGTCCACGGGACAGGGTCTATGGCTACACCTTC	CASSPRDRVYGYTF
TRBD2	few	TRBV7-2	TRBJ2-1	18	TGTGCCAGCAGCTCGACTGGGGGGGGACTAGCGGGGGTCAGTGAGCAGTTCTTC	CASSSTGGGLAGVSEQFF
.	.	TRBV7-9	TRBJ2-3	14	TGTGCCAGCAGCTCCGATTCAGGGGTAGATACGCAGTATTTT	CASSSDSGVDTQYF
.	few	TRBV10-2	TRBJ2-1	11	TGCGCCAGCAGTTTAGTCAATGAGCAGTTCTTC	CASSLVNEQFF
TRBD2	.	TRBV2	TRBJ2-3	14	TGTGCCAGGACTAGCGGGAGGGCCACAGATACGCAGTATTTT	CARTSGRATDTQYF
.	.	TRBV4-1	TRBJ2-7	17	TGCGCCAGCAGCCAAGAGAGGTCAAGGACTACCTACTACGAGCAGTACTTC	CASSQERSRTTYYEQYF
.	once	TRBV21-1	TRBJ1-2	14	TGTGCCAGAAGCGAGGGAAAGGGCCGACGGGGCTACACCTTC	CARSEGKGRRGYTF
.	.	TRBV2	TRBJ2-7	13	TGTGCCAGCAATAGACTATACCCCTACGAGCAGTACTTC	CASNRLYPYEQYF
TRBD2	.	TRBV18	TRBJ2-3	15	TGTGCCAGCTCACCACTAGCGGGGGACACAGATACGCAGTATTTT	CASSPLAGDTDTQYF
TRBD2	.	TRBV5-1	TRBJ2-1	16	TGCGCCAGCAGCTTGGACCGGGGGGGATCCTACAATGAGCAGTTCTTC	CASSLDRGGSYNEQFF
.	.	TRBV11-2	TRBJ2-7	17	TGTGCCAGCAGCTTAGATAGGAGAGGAGGAGATTACTACGAGCAGTACTTC	CASSLDRRGGDYYEQYF
TRBD1	.	TRBV7-6	TRBJ2-1	14	TGTGCCAGCAGCTTAGTACAGGGGCACAATGAGCAGTTCTTC	CASSLVQGHNEQFF
.	.	TRBV5-6	TRBJ2-3	12	TGTGCCAGCAGCCCCGAGGCGGATACGCAGTATTTT	CASSPEADTQYF
.	.	TRBV4-2	TRBJ1-2	14	TGTGCCAGCAGCCTAGACAGCGCCGACTATGGCTACACCTTC	CASSLDSADYGYTF
TRBD2	.	TRBV30	TRBJ2-1	14	TGTGCCTGGAGTCCGGGACTAGCTTACAATGAGCAGTTCTTC	CAWSPGLAYNEQFF